Detailed here is one TCR beta chain. The data stem from a study of monozygotic twins with inflammatory bowel disease. The unique tags termed UMIs, each holding a 6-nucleotide sample barcode, were added by means of template switching. Reprocessing the 5' RACE reads, TCRdb reports a single entry for every CDR3 protein and omits DNA. The sample holds approximately 330,000 distinct CDR3 sequences. The V gene's germline CDR1 is SGDLS and CDR2 YYNGEE. The CDR3 runs 17 residues. The sequence derives from a human donor with ulcerative colitis or Crohn's disease, or a healthy co-twin of an affected twin (not recorded which). Material: blood. This chain joins TRBV9 and TRBJ1-1; checking the TCRdb D call of TRBD1 is not possible without DNA. The CDR3 here is CASSLHGQGAMNTEAFF. The complete variable domain, with remaining parts taken from reference TRBV9 and TRBJ1-1, reads DSGVTQTPKHLITATGQRVTLRCSPRSGDLSVYWYQQSLDQGLQFLIQYYNGEERAKGNILERFSAQQFPDLHSELNLSSLELGDSALYFCASSLHGQGAMNTEAFFGQGTRLTVV.